This T cell receptor beta chain was identified in a study of cytomegalovirus exposure and HLA in healthy donors. CDR1 and CDR2 (germline): SQVTM, ANQGSEA. The ends lost 7 bases at V and 4 bases at J; junction bases unmatched: 9. CDR3 length equals 14 residues. PCR involved 60 Vbeta and 13 Jbeta primers. TCRdb's table, derived via immunoSEQ multiplex PCR, lists solely in-frame clones and lacks some. The sample carries about 130,000 clones, over 65% recorded once. To note about this clone: Its antigen is not known.

Points from the study as a whole: Most CMV-associated TCR beta chains were later found to appear HLA-restricted. As a later analysis revealed, the rate of TCR association differed by HLA locus, with DRB1 most and HLA-C fewest.

The chain recombines TRBV29-1 with TRBJ2-2; 7 bases match TRBD2. Sequenced material: PBMCs. The origin of this receptor is a man aged 45-65 years in good health and CMV-seronegative. The CDR3 nucleotides read TGCAGCGCTCGAAACGGGGGGAGCACCGGGGAGCTGTTTTTT. Protein: CSARNGGSTGELFF.